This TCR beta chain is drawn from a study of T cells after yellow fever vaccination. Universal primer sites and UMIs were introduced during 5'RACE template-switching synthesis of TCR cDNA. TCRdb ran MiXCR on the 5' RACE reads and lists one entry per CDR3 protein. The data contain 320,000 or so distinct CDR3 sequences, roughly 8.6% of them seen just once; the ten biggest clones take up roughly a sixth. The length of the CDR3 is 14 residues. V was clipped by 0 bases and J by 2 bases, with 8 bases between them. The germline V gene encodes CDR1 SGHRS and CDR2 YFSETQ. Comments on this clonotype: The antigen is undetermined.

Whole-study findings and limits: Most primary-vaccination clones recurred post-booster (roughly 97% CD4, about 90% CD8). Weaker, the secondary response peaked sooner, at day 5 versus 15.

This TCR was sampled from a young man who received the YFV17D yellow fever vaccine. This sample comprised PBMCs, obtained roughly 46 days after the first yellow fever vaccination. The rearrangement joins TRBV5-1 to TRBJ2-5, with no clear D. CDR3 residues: CASSLEHLQETQYF. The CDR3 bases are TGCGCCAGCAGCTTGGAACATCTTCAAGAGACCCAGTACTTC.